The 8 T cell receptor beta chains reported below all come from one sample, sequenced in a study of blood T cells in healthy people across ages. A J-beta primer mix and a sample-barcoded 5' primer were used in a second PCR of about 7 to 12 cycles. TCRdb re-called the 5' RACE reads through MiXCR, storing one row per CDR3 protein. Among 790,000 or so distinct CDR3 sequences listed, about half were seen once. The sample comprised blood. The receptors were sampled from a man older than 75 in good health.

This clonotype appeared once. V usage is TRBV29-1 and J usage is TRBJ1-2; 7 nucleotides match TRBD1. V lost 6 bases, J lost 4 bases, and 11 bases stayed unmatched. Germline loops: CDR1 SQVTM, CDR2 ANQGSEA. The CDR3 extends over 14 amino acids. The CDR3 here is CSVTKGTALYGYTF. CDR3 sequence (DNA): TGCAGCGTAACTAAAGGGACAGCTCTCTATGGCTACACCTTC.

On this clonotype itself: A read error may explain this, as a much larger clone is one base away. This chain uses TRBV29-1 with TRBJ2-7; the D is unclear. The CDR3 has 10 amino acids. V was trimmed by 4 bases and J by 5 bases, leaving 6 bases between them. CDR1 and CDR2 from the germline V gene are SQVTM and ANQGSEA. CDR3 nucleotides: TGCAGCGTTGGCGTTGACGAGCAGTACTTC. Amino acids: CSVGVDEQYF.

The chain employs TRBV5-6 and TRBJ2-4, with D hard to call. The V and J ends lost 0 bases and 0 bases respectively, with 16 bases between them. There are 18 residues in the CDR3. CDR1 is SGHDT, CDR2 YYEEEE, per germline. This CDR3 reads CASSLESQRALAKNIQYF. Here the CDR3 DNA reads TGTGCCAGCAGCTTGGAGTCCCAACGGGCACTAGCCAAAAACATTCAGTACTTC.

The J gene is TRBJ2-7, the V gene TRBV28; 11 bases map to TRBD2. The CDR3 has 17 amino acids. Trimming took 3 bases from V and 3 from J; bases not matched to a gene: 10. Germline V lookup: CDR1 MDHEN, CDR2 SYDVKM. The CDR3 nucleotides read TGTGCCAGCAGTTTCGGACTTGCGGGACTAGCGGTCTACGAGCAGTACTTC. Protein: CASSFGLAGLAVYEQYF.

V usage is TRBV28 and J usage is TRBJ2-5; D assignment may be TRBD1 or TRBD2 (6 bases each). Germline V CDR1 and CDR2: MDHEN, SYDVKM. V lost 3 bases to trimming and J lost 1 base, with 15 bases between them. This CDR3 is built from 16 residues. CDR3 protein: CASSFRGQGAQETQYF. Written as DNA, the CDR3 is TGTGCCAGCAGTTTCCGGGGGCAAGGGGCCCAAGAGACCCAGTACTTC. The full variable domain, completed using reference TRBV28 and TRBJ2-5, is DVKVTQSSRYLVKRTGEKVFLECVQDMDHENMFWYRQDPGLGLRLIYFSYDVKMKEKGDIPEGYSVSREKKERFSLILESASTNQTSMYLCASSFRGQGAQETQYFGPGTRLLVL.

The chain joins TRBV27 to TRBJ1-1; no clear D. The CDR3 runs to 13 residues. The germline V and J ends were trimmed by 9 bases and 0 bases, with 11 bases remaining between them. The germline gives CDR1 MNHEY, CDR2 SMNVEV (reference sequence). Written as DNA, the CDR3 is TGTGCCAGTAAAACAGAGGTGAACACTGAAGCTTTCTTT. Amino acid sequence: CASKTEVNTEAFF.

The chain is built from TRBV15 and TRBJ2-1, with a weak D call TRBD1 (5 bases). Germline-derived CDR1 and CDR2 are LNHNV and YYDKDF (reference sequence). The CDR3 spans 16 residues. V lost 3 bases and J 2 bases, leaving 14 bases between the germline ends. The CDR3 reads CATSRTDSGPYNEQFF. In DNA form, the CDR3 reads TGTGCCACCAGCAGGACAGACTCCGGGCCCTACAATGAGCAGTTCTTC.

V gene TRBV24-1 combines with J gene TRBJ2-3; a possible D gene is TRBD2 (5 bases). CDR1 is KGHDR and CDR2 is SFDVKD in the germline V gene. The CDR3 is 14 residues long. The ends were cut back, 9 bases at V and 3 bases at J, with 15 bases in the middle. CDR3 in DNA: TGTGCCACCGGAGGCAGGTTAGTGACAGATACGCAGTATTTT. Amino acid sequence: CATGGRLVTDTQYF.